Listed below are T cell receptor beta chains from one sample, sequenced in a study of response to subunit inactivated influenza vaccine. TCRdb re-derived calls from the RT-PCR reads in MiXCR, one entry per CDR3 protein. Of around 530,000 distinct CDR3 sequences listed, 10% to 15% are singletons. Sequencing was performed on PBMCs from blood, taken on the day of vaccination. All receptors come from a man in his fifties or sixties who received an inactivated influenza vaccine. Each CDR3 is given with its conserved first and last residue. Fields, in order: D gene, V gene, clone size, J gene, CDR3 protein, CDR3 DNA. The D gene is left open where the match is weak. Clone size is shown for a subset of rows, as once, few, many or a class of expanded clone.

TRBD1	TRBV7-2	few	TRBJ2-6	CASSLTGIGANVLTF	TGTGCCAGCAGCCTGACAGGGATTGGGGCCAACGTCCTGACTTTC
NA	TRBV20-1	few	TRBJ1-1	CSARDQLQLGAEAFF	TGCAGTGCTAGAGATCAGTTACAGCTCGGCGCTGAAGCTTTCTTT
NA	TRBV5-6	NA	TRBJ2-4	CASSLSRGGGDIQYF	TGTGCCAGCAGCTTGAGCAGGGGCGGAGGGGACATTCAGTACTTC
TRBD1	TRBV25-1	NA	TRBJ1-5	CASSGSSGGDQPQHF	TGTGCCAGCAGTGGATCCTCAGGGGGCGATCAGCCCCAGCATTTT
TRBD1	TRBV27	many	TRBJ1-2	CASSRDRVYGYTF	TGTGCCAGCAGCAGGGACAGAGTTTATGGCTACACCTTC
NA	TRBV5-6	NA	TRBJ2-1	CASSRWYNEQFF	TGTGCCAGCAGCCGGTGGTACAATGAGCAGTTCTTC
NA	TRBV10-1	few	TRBJ2-7	CASSKGYYEQYF	TGCGCCAGCAGTAAGGGCTACTACGAGCAGTACTTC
NA	TRBV15	few	TRBJ2-7	CATSSNYEQYF	TGTGCCACCAGCAGTAACTACGAGCAGTACTTC
NA	TRBV6-6	NA	TRBJ2-1	CASTIDGGNEQFF	TGTGCCAGCACGATAGATGGGGGCAATGAGCAGTTCTTC
NA	TRBV7-6	NA	TRBJ1-2	CASSLEEGSYGYTF	TGTGCCAGCAGCTTAGAGGAGGGGAGCTATGGCTACACCTTC
NA	TRBV12-3/TRBV12-4	few	TRBJ2-6	CASKAGSSGANVLTF	TGTGCCAGCAAGGCGGGCAGCTCTGGGGCCAACGTCCTGACTTTC
NA	TRBV4-3	NA	TRBJ2-2	CASSHPGGMSPGELFF	TGCGCCAGCAGCCACCCAGGCGGGATGAGTCCCGGGGAGCTGTTTTTT
NA	TRBV6-1	NA	TRBJ1-2	CASTQVRTYYGYTF	TGTGCCAGCACCCAAGTGAGGACTTACTATGGCTACACCTTC
NA	TRBV11-2	few	TRBJ2-7	CASSERAGGLHEQYF	TGTGCCAGCAGCGAAAGAGCCGGGGGCCTCCACGAGCAGTACTTC
NA	TRBV11-1	few	TRBJ2-1	CASSPNLHEQFF	TGTGCCAGCAGCCCGAATCTACATGAGCAGTTCTTC
NA	TRBV6-5	NA	TRBJ1-5	CASSYSDSYNQPQHF	TGTGCCAGCAGTTACTCGGACAGTTACAATCAGCCCCAGCATTTT
TRBD1	TRBV10-1	NA	TRBJ2-7	CASSDGDRSYEQYF	TGCGCCAGCAGCGATGGGGACAGATCCTACGAGCAGTACTTC
TRBD2	TRBV20-1	many	TRBJ2-7	CSARLAPVLEQYF	TGCAGTGCCCGACTAGCACCGGTCCTCGAGCAGTACTTC
TRBD1	TRBV5-6	NA	TRBJ1-1	CASSLTGGRNTEAFF	TGTGCCAGCAGCTTGACAGGGGGCAGGAACACTGAAGCTTTCTTT
TRBD1	TRBV7-9	few	TRBJ2-1	CASRTQRQGRNEQFF	TGTGCCAGCAGGACCCAACGACAGGGGAGGAATGAGCAGTTCTTC
NA	TRBV19	NA	TRBJ1-5	CASRPRQGGNQPQHF	TGTGCCAGTAGACCACGGCAGGGAGGAAATCAGCCCCAGCATTTT
TRBD1	TRBV20-1	NA	TRBJ2-7	CSPMGQLSYEQYF	TGCAGTCCCATGGGACAGCTTTCCTACGAGCAGTACTTC
TRBD1	TRBV20-1	many	TRBJ2-3	CSATNNRGWTDTQYF	TGCAGTGCTACGAACAACAGGGGTTGGACAGATACGCAGTATTTT
TRBD2	TRBV6-5	few	TRBJ2-7	CASSYSAGGGTYEQYF	TGTGCCAGCAGTTACTCTGCCGGGGGGGGGACCTACGAGCAGTACTTC
NA	TRBV18	few	TRBJ2-1	CASSPQVGVEQFF	TGTGCCAGCTCACCCCAGGTCGGGGTTGAGCAGTTCTTC
NA	TRBV28	NA	TRBJ2-7	CASSLWVGSLYEQYF	TGTGCCAGCAGTTTATGGGTGGGGAGTCTCTACGAGCAGTACTTC
NA	TRBV12-3/TRBV12-4	few	TRBJ1-3	CASARRGNTIYF	TGTGCCAGCGCGCGGAGGGGAAACACCATATATTTT
NA	TRBV28	many	TRBJ2-4	CASSRGTVTKNIQYF	TGTGCCAGCAGTCGGGGGACAGTAACCAAAAACATTCAGTACTTC
TRBD2	TRBV12-3/TRBV12-4	NA	TRBJ2-5	CASSFSPASGETQYF	TGTGCCAGCAGTTTCTCCCCGGCTAGCGGGGAGACCCAGTACTTC
NA	TRBV9	few	TRBJ2-6	CASSVGGSVGANVLTF	TGTGCCAGCAGCGTAGGAGGCTCGGTTGGGGCCAACGTCCTGACTTTC
NA	TRBV7-2	few	TRBJ2-3	CASSLSTGHTDTQYF	TGTGCCAGCAGCTTAAGTACGGGGCACACAGATACGCAGTATTTT
TRBD2	TRBV4-1	many	TRBJ2-2	CASSQGGVTSLAGGNTGELFF	TGCGCCAGCAGCCAAGGAGGTGTGACCTCGCTAGCGGGGGGGAACACCGGGGAGCTGTTTTTT
TRBD2	TRBV6-6	NA	TRBJ2-2	CAYLAGTGELFF	TGTGCCTATTTAGCGGGGACCGGGGAGCTGTTTTTT
TRBD1	TRBV4-3	many	TRBJ2-1	CASSQMGQGGEQFF	TGCGCCAGCAGCCAGATGGGACAGGGTGGTGAGCAGTTCTTC
NA	TRBV5-1	few	TRBJ2-7	CASSPGGGSVEQYF	TGCGCCAGCAGCCCCGGTGGGGGGAGTGTCGAGCAGTACTTC
NA	TRBV7-3	NA	TRBJ2-1	CASSLRGEGYNEQFF	TGTGCCAGCAGCTTACGGGGAGAGGGGTACAATGAGCAGTTCTTC
NA	TRBV7-9	many	TRBJ2-4	CASSYSPKNIQYF	TGTGCCAGCAGCTACAGCCCCAAAAACATTCAGTACTTC
NA	TRBV7-2	NA	TRBJ2-5	CASSLGAFQETQYF	TGTGCCAGCAGCCTGGGGGCTTTCCAAGAGACCCAGTACTTC
NA	TRBV18	few	TRBJ2-3	CAIPSITTDTQYF	TGTGCCATCCCTTCGATAACCACAGATACGCAGTATTTT
NA	TRBV27	NA	TRBJ2-7	CASSLANRYEQYF	TGTGCCAGCAGTTTAGCCAATAGGTACGAGCAGTACTTC
NA	TRBV6-5	NA	TRBJ2-1	CASRNFYNEQFF	TGTGCCAGCAGGAATTTTTACAATGAGCAGTTCTTC
NA	TRBV18	few	TRBJ1-2	CASSPMTTYGYTF	TGTGCCAGCTCACCAATGACCACCTATGGCTACACCTTC
NA	TRBV20-1	NA	TRBJ2-7	CSARDRGNSSYEQYF	TGCAGTGCTAGAGATCGAGGAAACAGCTCCTACGAGCAGTACTTC
NA	TRBV4-1	NA	TRBJ1-1	CASSRGVGGITEAFF	TGCGCCAGCAGCCGGGGGGTCGGAGGCATCACTGAAGCTTTCTTT
TRBD1	TRBV29-1	few	TRBJ1-2	CSVRRSTGTGGGYTF	TGCAGCGTCCGTCGGTCCACCGGGACAGGGGGAGGCTACACCTTC
NA	TRBV6-1	NA	TRBJ2-1	CASRSRGPGFHEQFF	TGTGCCAGCAGAAGCAGGGGACCCGGGTTCCATGAGCAGTTCTTC
TRBD1	TRBV7-9	NA	TRBJ1-4	CASSLGTGNVKLFF	TGTGCCAGCAGCCTCGGGACAGGGAATGTAAAACTGTTTTTT
NA	TRBV4-1	NA	TRBJ2-7	CASSLLPHEQYF	TGCGCCAGCAGCCTCCTCCCCCACGAGCAGTACTTC
TRBD2	TRBV20-1	NA	TRBJ2-1	CSASPGAGGRNEQFF	TGCAGTGCTAGTCCGGGGGCGGGAGGGCGGAATGAGCAGTTCTTC
TRBD2	TRBV7-2	NA	TRBJ2-2	CASSRGSGRKTGELFF	TGTGCCAGCAGCCGCGGGAGCGGGAGAAAAACCGGGGAGCTGTTTTTT
TRBD1	TRBV20-1	NA	TRBJ2-5	CSARDRARGLGETQYF	TGCAGTGCTAGAGATCGGGCCAGGGGGCTTGGGGAGACCCAGTACTTC
TRBD1	TRBV3-1	many	TRBJ1-3	CASRFGTDVSGNTIYF	TGTGCCAGTCGCTTCGGGACAGACGTCTCTGGAAACACCATATATTTT
TRBD1	TRBV30	NA	TRBJ1-4	CAWSANRGVGKLFF	TGTGCCTGGAGTGCAAACAGGGGAGTGGGAAAACTGTTTTTT